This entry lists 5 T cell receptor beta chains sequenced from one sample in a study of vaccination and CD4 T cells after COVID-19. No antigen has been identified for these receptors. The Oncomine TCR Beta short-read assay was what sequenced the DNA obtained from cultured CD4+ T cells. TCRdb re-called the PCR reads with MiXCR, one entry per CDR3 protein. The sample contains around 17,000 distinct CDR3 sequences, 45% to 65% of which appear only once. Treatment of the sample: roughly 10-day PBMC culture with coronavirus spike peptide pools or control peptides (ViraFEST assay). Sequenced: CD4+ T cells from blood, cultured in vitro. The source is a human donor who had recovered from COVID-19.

CDR3 loop: CASRWREVTDTQYF. CDR3 nucleotides: TGTGCCAGCAGGTGGCGGGAGGTCACAGATACGCAGTATTTT. V gene TRBV6-1 combines with J gene TRBJ2-3, with 8 positions matching TRBD2. This CDR3 region has 14 residues. Germline CDR1 is MNHNS and CDR2 is SASEGT. The V gene end was trimmed by 6 bases and the J gene end by 2 bases; junction bases not matched to a gene: 4.

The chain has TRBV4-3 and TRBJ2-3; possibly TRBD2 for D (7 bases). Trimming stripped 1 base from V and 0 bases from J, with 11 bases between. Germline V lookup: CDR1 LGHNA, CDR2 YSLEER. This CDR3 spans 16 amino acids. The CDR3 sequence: CASSQAAGASTDTQYF. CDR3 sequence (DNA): TGCGCCAGCAGCCAAGCGGCGGGGGCGAGCACAGATACGCAGTATTTT.

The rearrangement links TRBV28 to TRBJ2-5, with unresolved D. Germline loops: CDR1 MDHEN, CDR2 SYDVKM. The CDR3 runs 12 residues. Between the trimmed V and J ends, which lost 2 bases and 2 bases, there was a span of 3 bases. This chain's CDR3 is CASSLIQETQYF. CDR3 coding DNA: TGTGCCAGCAGTTTAATTCAAGAGACCCAGTACTTC.

CDR3 amino acids: CASSYGPAAGGNQPQHF. The DNA of the CDR3 is TGTGCCAGCAGTTACGGGCCTGCCGCCGGGGGCAATCAGCCCCAGCATTTT. The chain carries TRBV6-5 and TRBJ1-5; no reliable D call. Trimming took off 2 bases at V and 2 bases at J, with 16 bases between the two ends. Germline lookup yields CDR1 MNHEY and CDR2 SVGAGI. The length of the CDR3 is 17 residues.

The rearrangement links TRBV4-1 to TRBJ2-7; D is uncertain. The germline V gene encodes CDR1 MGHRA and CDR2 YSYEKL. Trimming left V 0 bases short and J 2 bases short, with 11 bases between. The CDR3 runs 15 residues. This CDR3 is CASSQDFGGPYEQYF. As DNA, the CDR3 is TGCGCCAGCAGCCAAGATTTTGGCGGCCCCTACGAGCAGTACTTC.